This TCR beta chain was found in a study of blood T cells in healthy people across ages. Study results and caveats: With unsorted PBMCs, a conclusive comparison of naive versus antigen-experienced cells was not possible. Researchers deemed the diversity estimates from one million T cells underestimates.

This clonotype was counted a few times. The antigen is undetermined. For the second PCR, which ran for 7 to 11 cycles, a sample-barcoded 5' primer and a J-beta primer mix were used. A template-switch adaptor with 12 random nucleotides tagged each cDNA molecule. TCRdb reanalysed the 5' RACE reads using MiXCR and keeps one entry per CDR3 protein. The sample shows 1.5 million to 2 million distinct CDR3 sequences, just under 50% of them seen only once. With 4 bases removed from V and 5 bases from J, the gap between germline ends came to 7 bases. The germline CDR1 and CDR2 sequences are MNHEY and SMNVEV (reference sequence). The CDR3 length is 12 residues.

This receptor was identified in a woman between 35 and 50 years old in good health. J is TRBJ2-3 and V is TRBV27; D call uncertain. The sample comprised blood. CDR3 sequence reads: CASSSTLDTQYF. The DNA for the CDR3 is TGTGCCAGCAGTTCCACGCTAGATACGCAGTATTTT.